This TCR beta chain originates from a study of T cells after yellow fever vaccination. Study-wide results and caveats: Most primary-vaccination clones reappeared after the booster (around 95% CD4, 85% to 90% CD8). Abundant bulk-population clonotypes could contaminate the FACS-sorted repertoires.

The CDR3 runs to 14 residues. V lost 3 bases and J 0 bases, leaving 9 bases between the germline ends. Germline V gene data show CDR1 as MGHDK and CDR2 as SYGVNS. In this sample, this clonotype turned up a few times. Its antigen is undetermined. TCRdb passed the 5' RACE reads through MiXCR, listing each CDR3 protein once. The data contain 610,000 or so distinct CDR3 sequences, approximately 13% of them singletons. The input for sequencing was PBMCs, taken on the day of the yellow fever booster vaccination. This sequence joins TRBV25-1 and TRBJ2-7, with D unclear. This TCR was recovered from a man between 25 and 39 years old who received the YFV17D yellow fever vaccine. For the CDR3, the DNA is TGTGCCAGCAGTGATCAAGGCCTCTCCTACGAGCAGTACTTC. It is translated as CASSDQGLSYEQYF.